These T cell receptor beta chains were read from a single sample in a study of control samples from healthy donors and cancer patients. Assay: immunoSEQ multiplex PCR; the TCRdb copy retains only in-frame clones and omits some. The data hold just over 90,000 clones, with about 88% observed a single time. The sample comprised blood. These receptors all come from a woman aged 45 to 65 in good health. Each CDR3 is given with its conserved first and last residue. A D gene is named only where the DNA matches it firmly. Clone size appears in some rows only: once, few, many, or a class for an expanded clone.

clone size,J gene,V gene,D gene,CDR3 DNA,CDR3 protein
-,TRBJ1-4,TRBV15,-,TGTGCCACCAGCAGAGGGTCGGCTAATGAAAAACTGTTTTTT,CATSRGSANEKLFF
-,TRBJ2-7,TRBV6-1,-,TGTGCCAGCAGTGAAGCGCCGGGATTGAACTACGAGCAGTACTTC,CASSEAPGLNYEQYF
-,TRBJ2-7,TRBV3-1/TRBV3-2,-,TGTGCCAGCAGCCAAGATAGCTGGTCGAGCTCCTACGAGCAGTACTTC,CASSQDSWSSSYEQYF
-,TRBJ1-5,TRBV7-9,-,TGTGCCAGCAGCTTAAAAGGGGATCAGCCCCAGCATTTT,CASSLKGDQPQHF
-,TRBJ1-5,TRBV27,-,TGTGCCAGCAACGGGGGGGGAATTGGTCAGCCCCAGCATTTT,CASNGGGIGQPQHF
-,TRBJ2-5,TRBV7-2,TRBD2,TGTGCCAGCAGCTTAGTGTTAGCGGGAGGGGTTGAGACCCAGTACTTC,CASSLVLAGGVETQYF
-,TRBJ1-2,TRBV5-5,TRBD1,TGTGCCAGCAGCTACCGGGACAGGGTTAACTATGGCTACACCTTC,CASSYRDRVNYGYTF
-,TRBJ2-7,TRBV5-1,TRBD2,TGCGCCAGCAGCCCGCCTAGCGGGATGAACGAGCAGTACTTC,CASSPPSGMNEQYF
-,TRBJ1-2,TRBV6-5,-,TGTGCCAGCAGTTACTCAGGGCTGGCTCTGGGCTACACCTTC,CASSYSGLALGYTF
-,TRBJ2-7,TRBV3-1/TRBV3-2,TRBD2,TGTGCCAGCAGCCAAGGGGGGGGACTAGCGGGGCGACTCTACGAGCAGTACTTC,CASSQGGGLAGRLYEQYF
-,TRBJ2-5,TRBV7-2,-,TGTGCCAGCAGCTTAGGGGCGACCAAAGAGACCCAGTACTTC,CASSLGATKETQYF
-,TRBJ2-1,TRBV7-9,TRBD2,TGTGCCAGCAGCTTAGGGACTAGCGGACCCAATGAGCAGTTCTTC,CASSLGTSGPNEQFF
few,TRBJ1-4,TRBV21-1,-,TGTGCCAGCAGCAAGCAGGACAGGGGTTTGCCAGGAGAAAAACTGTTTTTT,CASSKQDRGLPGEKLFF
-,TRBJ2-5,TRBV27,-,TGTGCCAGCAGTTCGAAGGAGACCCAGTACTTC,CASSSKETQYF
-,TRBJ2-7,TRBV7-9,-,TGTGCCAGCAGCCTCGGACGGATCTACGAGCAGTACTTC,CASSLGRIYEQYF
-,TRBJ1-2,TRBV12-3/TRBV12-4,TRBD1,TGTGCCAGCAGGCCGACAGGGGCCTATGGCTACACCTTC,CASRPTGAYGYTF
many,TRBJ2-3,TRBV2,-,TGTGCCAGCAGTGCGTCGGGGTGGGATACGCAGTATTTT,CASSASGWDTQYF
-,TRBJ2-2,TRBV7-3,-,TGTGCCAGCAGCCTCAGCCTTACGAACACCGGGGAGCTGTTTTTT,CASSLSLTNTGELFF
-,TRBJ1-3,TRBV5-6,-,TGTGCCAGCAGCTTGGCCCAGGGGTTCGGAAACACCATATATTTT,CASSLAQGFGNTIYF
-,TRBJ2-7,TRBV15,-,TGTGCCACCAGCAGAGACGGCGCGCTGGGTAAGCAGTACTTC,CATSRDGALGKQYF
once,TRBJ1-2,TRBV7-9,-,TGTGCCAGCAGCTTAGCGCAGGGAGGCTATGGCTACACCTTC,CASSLAQGGYGYTF
-,TRBJ2-7,TRBV6-2/TRBV6-3,-,TGTGCCAGCAGTTGGGGACTCAGCTACGAGCAGTACTTC,CASSWGLSYEQYF
-,TRBJ1-6,TRBV6-2/TRBV6-3,-,TGTGCCAGCAGTTACGAGGCCAAGGGCGACTCACCCCTCCACTTT,CASSYEAKGDSPLHF
-,TRBJ2-1,TRBV6-5,-,TGTGCCAGCAGGGGGGAGAGGCTAGGGAATGAGCAGTTCTTC,CASRGERLGNEQFF
-,TRBJ1-2,TRBV11-2,-,TGTGCCAGCAGCCGGGACCCGACAGCTGGCTACACCTTC,CASSRDPTAGYTF
-,TRBJ2-3,TRBV6-6,TRBD2,TGTGCCAGCAGTTACCCGGGTCTAGCGGGCGATACGCAGTATTTT,CASSYPGLAGDTQYF
-,TRBJ2-5,TRBV4-2,TRBD1,TGTGCCAGCAGCTCGGGACAGGGCCACGGGGAGACCCAGTACTTC,CASSSGQGHGETQYF
-,TRBJ1-5,TRBV6-2/TRBV6-3,TRBD1,TGTGCCAGCAGTTTACGGGACAGGCAGAACAATCAGCCCCAGCATTTT,CASSLRDRQNNQPQHF
-,TRBJ2-2,TRBV4-3,TRBD1,TGCGCCAGCAGCCAAGACCCTACAGGGGGCGATCCCGGGGAGCTGTTTTTT,CASSQDPTGGDPGELFF
few,TRBJ2-7,TRBV6-2/TRBV6-3,TRBD2,TGTGCCAGCAGTTACTCGATTGGCGGGAGAGCCTCCTACGAGCAGTACTTC,CASSYSIGGRASYEQYF
-,TRBJ2-7,TRBV11-2,TRBD1,TGTGCCAGCAGCCCGCGGGGGACAGGGGCCGACGAGCAGTACTTC,CASSPRGTGADEQYF
once,TRBJ2-6,TRBV5-4,-,TGTGCCAGCAGCTACCGGGAGTCTGGGGCCAACGTCCTGACTTTC,CASSYRESGANVLTF
-,TRBJ1-5,TRBV7-8,-,TGTGCCAGCAGCCCCGGTATCGGGGGCCTGGCCACGCAGCATTTT,CASSPGIGGLATQHF
once,TRBJ2-1,TRBV18,-,TGTGCCAGCTCACCCTACGGACGCTCGGGTGGGCAGTTCTTC,CASSPYGRSGGQFF
-,TRBJ2-2,TRBV12-3/TRBV12-4,-,TGTGCCAGCAGTCTTATCGACACCGGGGAGCTGTTTTTT,CASSLIDTGELFF
-,TRBJ2-5,TRBV7-3,-,TGTGCCAGCAGCTTAAATCCCCCAGGGAACCAAGAGACCCAGTACTTC,CASSLNPPGNQETQYF
-,TRBJ1-1,TRBV23-1,-,TGCGCCAGCAGTCGGGGTATATACGTGTACACTGAAGCTTTCTTT,CASSRGIYVYTEAFF
-,TRBJ2-3,TRBV5-5,-,TGTGCCAGCAGCGAAGGACCTTTTCGACTTAGCACAGATACGCAGTATTTT,CASSEGPFRLSTDTQYF
-,TRBJ2-2,TRBV4-2,-,TGTGCCAGCAGCCAAGGATTCTTAACCGGGGAGCTGTTTTTT,CASSQGFLTGELFF
-,TRBJ2-3,TRBV5-1,TRBD2,TGCGCCAGCAGCTTGGCTGCGCTAGCGGGGGGGCTTAGCACAGATACGCAGTATTTT,CASSLAALAGGLSTDTQYF
-,TRBJ2-7,TRBV18,TRBD2,TGTGCCAGCTCACCATTAGCCCTGACTAGCGGGAGGGGGGCCTACGAGCAGTACTTC,CASSPLALTSGRGAYEQYF
once,TRBJ2-4,TRBV21-1,-,TGTGCCAGCAGCAAAGTAGGTGTCAGACATACTGAGTCAGCCAAAAACATTCAGTACTTC,CASSKVGVRHTESAKNIQYF
-,TRBJ1-5,TRBV19,-,TGTGCCAGTAGTCCCTGGCCTTATGGCGGACAGCCCCAGCATTTT,CASSPWPYGGQPQHF
-,TRBJ2-2,TRBV9,-,TGTGCCAGCAGCGTAGCCCCTAACACCGGGGAGCTGTTTTTT,CASSVAPNTGELFF
-,TRBJ2-3,TRBV11-3,TRBD2,TGTGCCAGCAGCCAGGCGCAGAATAGCGGGTGGTGGGATACGCAGTATTTT,CASSQAQNSGWWDTQYF
few,TRBJ1-2,TRBV11-2,-,TGTGCCAGCAGCAAACCCCCCTGGAGGAAGAGCTATGGCTACACCTTC,CASSKPPWRKSYGYTF
-,TRBJ2-3,TRBV6-2/TRBV6-3,TRBD2,TGTGCCAGCAGTCTCTATCCACCGCAACTAGCGGGAGTTTCAGATACGCAGTATTTT,CASSLYPPQLAGVSDTQYF
-,TRBJ1-5,TRBV10-3,-,TGTGCCATCAGGGGGTCGGGGGGCGGTCAGCCCCAGCATTTT,CAIRGSGGGQPQHF
-,TRBJ2-5,TRBV11-3,-,TGTGCCAGCAGTCTGGGGAGGCGACCACAAGAGACCCAGTACTTC,CASSLGRRPQETQYF
-,TRBJ1-6,TRBV19,TRBD1,TGTGCCAGTAGTCCGGACAGGATTGATTCACCCCTCCACTTT,CASSPDRIDSPLHF
once,TRBJ1-3,TRBV18,-,TGTGCCAGCTCACTCTCCGGGGCACCCCGATTCTCTGGAAACACCATATATTTT,CASSLSGAPRFSGNTIYF
once,TRBJ2-7,TRBV15,-,TGTGCCACCAGCACAGACAGGAGACTTTCCTACGAGCAGTACTTC,CATSTDRRLSYEQYF
-,TRBJ1-1,TRBV12-3/TRBV12-4,-,TGTGCCAGCACCGAGCCGATGAACACTGAAGCTTTCTTT,CASTEPMNTEAFF
-,TRBJ1-1,TRBV7-2,TRBD1,TGTGCCAGCAGCCCAGCAAGGGGACAGGGGGACCATAACACTGAAGCTTTCTTT,CASSPARGQGDHNTEAFF
-,TRBJ1-5,TRBV10-3,-,TGTGCCATCAGTGCTACAGGAGATCAGCCCCAGCATTTT,CAISATGDQPQHF